The 9 T cell receptor beta chains below were found in one sample sequenced in a study of cytomegalovirus exposure and HLA in healthy donors. In the PCR, 60 Vbeta and 13 Jbeta primers were used. Libraries were prepared by immunoSEQ multiplex PCR; TCRdb keeps only in-frame clonotypes and omits some of them. Among some 270,000 clones listed, roughly 80% were seen once. The specimen sequenced was PBMCs. These receptors were collected from a girl aged 2 to 9 in good health and CMV-seronegative.

The V gene is TRBV6-5, the J gene TRBJ2-5, with 13 nucleotides matching TRBD2. Trimming cost V 2 bases and J 5 bases; bases outside gene matches: 5. Germline V lookup: CDR1 MNHEY, CDR2 SVGAGI. The CDR3 extends over 16 amino acids. CDR3 in amino acids: CASSYGLAGVLETQYF. The CDR3 DNA follows: TGTGCCAGCAGTTACGGACTAGCGGGAGTTTTGGAGACCCAGTACTTC.

This clone showed up just a few times. This chain joins TRBV11-2 and TRBJ1-2; maybe TRBD1 (5 bases). This CDR3 region has 13 residues. Between the trimmed V and J ends, which lost 1 base and 5 bases, there was a span of 8 bases. The V gene's germline CDR1 is SGHAT and CDR2 FQNNGV. DNA for the CDR3: TGTGCCAGCAGCTTAGTTCAGGGTTATGGCTACACCTTC. It translates to CASSLVQGYGYTF.

The chain links TRBV28 to TRBJ1-6; 7 bases match TRBD1. Germline CDR1 and CDR2: MDHEN and SYDVKM. J gave up 9 bases and V 5 bases, and 7 bases lay outside the gene matches. This CDR3 contains 14 residues. In DNA, the CDR3 is TGTGCCAGCAGTCACCGACAGGGTTTTTCACCCCTCCACTTT. Translating it yields CASSHRQGFSPLHF.

The J gene is TRBJ1-1, the V gene TRBV2; 7 nucleotides line up with TRBD1. Germline CDR1 reads SNHLY; CDR2 reads FYNNEI. This CDR3 has 13 amino acids. V lost 5 bases to trimming and J lost 4 bases; unmatched junction nucleotides: 4. This chain's CDR3 is CASSPQGSTEAFF. The CDR3 DNA is TGTGCCAGCAGTCCACAGGGGTCCACTGAAGCTTTCTTT. The entire variable domain, with the rest obtained from reference TRBV2 and TRBJ1-1, is as follows: EPEVTQTPSHQVTQMGQEVILRCVPISNHLYFYWYRQILGQKVEFLVSFYNNEISEKSEIFDDQFSVERPDGSNFTLKIRSTKLEDSAMYFCASSPQGSTEAFFGQGTRLTVV.

The chain has TRBV28 and TRBJ2-1, with 8 bases that match TRBD2. The CDR3 sequence is 16 residues long. CDR1 is MDHEN and CDR2 is SYDVKM in the germline V gene. J gave up 5 bases and V 2 bases, and 8 bases lay outside the gene matches. CDR3 coding DNA: TGTGCCAGCAGTTTAATTTTCACTAGCGGCAACAATGAGCAGTTCTTC. Amino acid sequence: CASSLIFTSGNNEQFF.

Only one count was recorded for this clone. The chain joins TRBV7-8 to TRBJ2-3; no clear D. Germline CDR1 SGHVS, CDR2 FQNEAQ. This CDR3 comprises 17 residues. With 2 bases removed from V and 3 bases from J, the gap between germline ends came to 18 bases. CDR3 loop: CASSLSRRPLRTDTQYF. Written as DNA, the CDR3 is TGTGCCAGCAGCTTAAGCCGGCGCCCACTACGGACAGATACGCAGTATTTT.

The chain uses TRBV10-3 and TRBJ1-2; D ambiguous. V shed 0 bases and J shed 5 bases, with 13 bases lying between them. CDR3 length: 15 residues. The germline V gene has CDR1 ENHRY and CDR2 SYGVKD. Here the CDR3 DNA reads TGTGCCATCAGTGAGTCAATATTGACAAAGTATGGCTACACCTTC. As protein: CAISESILTKYGYTF.

This chain links TRBV11-1 with TRBJ2-2; D gene unclear. The V end was cut by 7 bases, the J end by 2 bases, with 14 bases between. The length of the CDR3 is 15 residues. Germline lookup yields CDR1 SGHAT and CDR2 FQDESV (reference sequence). The CDR3 DNA reads as TGTGCCAGCACCAGACCAGGATTCAACACCGGGGAGCTGTTTTTT. The encoded protein is CASTRPGFNTGELFF.

This chain connects TRBV30 to TRBJ1-5; 9 nucleotides agree with TRBD1. There are 14 residues in the CDR3. Germline V gives CDR1 GTSNPN, CDR2 SVGIG (reference sequence). J was trimmed by 6 bases and V by 1 base; bases with no gene match: 4. The CDR3 DNA reads TGTGCCTGGAGTGGACAGGGGGGCGGTCAGCCCCAGCATTTT. Translated, it gives CAWSGQGGGQPQHF. The entire variable domain, with the rest obtained from reference TRBV30 and TRBJ1-5, is as follows: SQTIHQWPATLVQPVGSPLSLECTVEGTSNPNLYWYRQAAGRGLQLLFYSVGIGQISSEVPQNLSASRPQDRQFILSSKKLLLSDSGFYLCAWSGQGGGQPQHFGDGTRLSIL.